Presented here are 22 T cell receptor beta chains from one specimen sequenced in a study of regulatory T cells in long-lasting Graves disease. Arm-PCR with iRepertoire HTBI primers amplified the CDR3 regions for these TCR beta libraries. Via MiXCR, TCRdb re-called the multiplex PCR reads, giving one row per CDR3 protein. The sample has hundreds of thousands of distinct CDR3 sequences; under 25% are singletons. Documented time point: persistent/refractory GD, antithyroid drugs over 5 years with positive TRAb. After RNA was extracted from PBMCs, the TCR library was made from it. The specimen was peripheral blood mononuclear cells (PBMCs), collected when the disease was refractory, from a patient treated with antithyroid drugs. The receptors originated from a female donor with Graves disease.

On this clonotype itself: It may be a read error: a sequence one base away is much more abundant. The chain couples TRBV7-3 to TRBJ1-1; TRBD1 might be the D (6 bases). In germline, CDR1 is SGHTA, CDR2 FQGTGA. This CDR3 has 15 residues. Written as DNA, the CDR3 is TGTACCAGCAGCATGACAGGCGTCGCTGAGGCCGAAGCTTTCTTT. Its protein is CTSSMTGVAEAEAFF. The complete variable domain, with remaining parts taken from reference TRBV7-3 and TRBJ1-1, reads GAGVSQTPSNKVTEKGKYVELRCDPISGHTALYWYRQSLGQGPEFLIYFQGTGAADDSGLPNDRFFAVRPEGSVSTLKIQRTERGDSAVYLCTSSMTGVAEAEAFFGQGTRLTVV.

The sample holds a few counts of this clonotype. CDR3 nucleotide sequence: TGCAGTGCTAGTTATAGCGGGGGTCGAAACATTCAGTACTTC. Encoded protein: CSASYSGGRNIQYF. The chain couples TRBV20-1 to TRBJ2-4; 9 nucleotides line up with TRBD2. Per the germline V gene, CDR1 is DFQATT and CDR2 is SNEGSKA (reference sequence). The CDR3 spans 14 residues. Germline trimming cut 3 bases from V and 6 bases from J; bases unmatched to any gene: 6.

This clonotype was recorded at least ten times. V usage is TRBV2 and J usage is TRBJ1-4; perhaps TRBD1 as D (5 bases). The CDR3 runs 13 residues. V shed 7 bases and J shed 7 bases, with 13 bases lying between them. CDR1 SNHLY and CDR2 FYNNEI come from the germline V gene. CDR3 in DNA: TGTGCCAGCATACCAGGGCAAGGTGAAAAACTGTTTTTT. Its protein product is CASIPGQGEKLFF.

This clonotype was recorded a few times. The chain couples TRBV27 to TRBJ2-7, with a possible D match to TRBD1 (6 bases). From germline, CDR1 is MNHEY and CDR2 SMNVEV (reference sequence). Trimming removed 5 bases at V and 2 bases at J, with 10 bases between. The CDR3 loop spans 13 amino acids. The CDR3 spells CASSRGFPYEQYF. As DNA, the CDR3 is TGTGCCAGCAGTAGGGGGTTCCCCTACGAGCAGTACTTC.

In regard to this clonotype: It is likely a read error: a sequence one base away is far more abundant. V usage is TRBV7-2 and J usage is TRBJ1-1; D is unresolved. The CDR3 sequence is 13 residues long. Germline CDR1 is SGHTA and CDR2 is FQGNSA. CDR3 residues: CASSLDPGLEASF. DNA of the CDR3: TGTGCCAGCAGCTTAGATCCGGGTCTTGAAGCTTCCTTT. The whole variable domain, filled in from reference TRBV7-2 and TRBJ1-1, reads GAGVSQSPSNKVTEKGKDVELRCDPISGHTALYWYRQSLGQGLEFLIYFQGNSAPDKSGLPSDRFSAERTGGSVSTLTIQRTQQEDSAVYLCASSLDPGLEASFGQGTRLTVV.

In its sample, this clonotype was seen a few times. The chain links TRBV29-1 to TRBJ2-2; 9 bases agree with TRBD1. Per the germline V gene, CDR1 is SQVTM and CDR2 is ANQGSEA. The CDR3 extends over 15 amino acids. J lost 7 bases, V lost 4 bases, and 10 bases had no gene match. CDR3 bases: TGCAGCGTTGGGATAGGGACAGGGATAATCGGGGAGCTGTTTTTT. Its protein is CSVGIGTGIIGELFF.

The V and J genes are TRBV20-1 and TRBJ2-3; the match to TRBD1 covers 7 bases. Germline CDR1 DFQATT, CDR2 SNEGSKA (reference sequence). V lost 4 bases and J lost 5; bases outside the gene matches: 9. The CDR3 is 14 residues long. The CDR3 sequence: CSATRTGKEDTQYF. The DNA of the CDR3 is TGCAGTGCTACTCGGACAGGCAAGGAAGATACGCAGTATTTT.

This clonotype has at least ten counts. The chain recombines TRBV12-3 or TRBV12-4 with TRBJ1-2; D unclear. V lost 6 bases, J lost 5 bases, and 13 bases lay in between. This CDR3 spans 13 amino acids. CDR3 nucleotide sequence: TGTGCCAGCAGAAAATCCCAGGATTATGGCTACACCTTC. It codes for CASRKSQDYGYTF.

At least ten counts were recorded for this clonotype. The chain has TRBV2 and TRBJ2-7; 8 positions agree with TRBD1. This CDR3 spans 13 amino acids. V lost 6 bases and J lost 7; bases outside the gene matches: 8. The germline V gene has CDR1 SNHLY and CDR2 FYNNEI. The CDR3 reads CASRDRVYGEQYF. The CDR3 DNA reads as TGTGCCAGCAGGGACAGGGTCTATGGGGAGCAGTACTTC.

The DNA for the CDR3 is TGTGCCAGCAGCTCTGCCCCTCCCGGTGCCGGTCCCGATACGCAGTATTTT. As protein: CASSSAPPGAGPDTQYF. The chain uses TRBV7-3 and TRBJ2-3; D gene uncertain. Germline-derived CDR1 and CDR2 are SGHTA and FQGTGA. Trimming took off 4 bases at V and 6 bases at J, with 23 bases between the two ends. CDR3 size: 17 residues.

This chain uses TRBV4-1 with TRBJ2-1, with 11 bases aligning to TRBD2. The germline V gene has CDR1 MGHRA and CDR2 YSYEKL. This CDR3 has 18 residues. The V and J ends lost 0 bases and 0 bases, in that order; junction bases with no gene match: 4. In DNA, the CDR3 is TGCGCCAGCAGCCAAGATCGTACTAGCGGGAGCTCCTACAATGAGCAGTTCTTC. It yields the protein CASSQDRTSGSSYNEQFF.

This clonotype was observed at least ten times. The chain couples TRBV6-1 to TRBJ2-2; the match to TRBD1 covers 7 bases. Looked up from germline, CDR1 is MNHNS and CDR2 is SASEGT. The CDR3 loop spans 13 amino acids. The trim removed 10 bases at V and 2 bases at J, leaving 4 bases unmatched. The CDR3 DNA follows: TGTGCCACCAGACAGGGTAACACCGGGGAGCTGTTTTTT. Translating gives CATRQGNTGELFF.

V and J are TRBV7-9 and TRBJ2-2; 8 bases agree with TRBD1. Germline V gene data show CDR1 as SEHNR and CDR2 as FQNEAQ (reference sequence). CDR3 size: 15 residues. Unmatched junction bases numbered 4, after V lost 6 bases and J lost 1 base. Written as DNA, the CDR3 is TGTGCCAGCAGGGGCGGGACAGGGAACACCGGGGAGCTGTTTTTT. Encoded protein: CASRGGTGNTGELFF. Combining the CDR3 with reference TRBV7-9 and TRBJ2-2 gives the whole variable domain DTGVSQNPRHKITKRGQNVTFRCDPISEHNRLYWYRQTLGQGPEFLTYFQNEAQLEKSRLLSDRFSAERPKGSFSTLEIQRTEQGDSAMYLCASRGGTGNTGELFFGEGSRLTVL.

This clonotype turned up a few times. The CDR3 reads CASRTTGRSYEQYF. The CDR3, as DNA: TGTGCCAGCAGAACGACAGGGAGGTCCTACGAGCAGTACTTC. V and J are TRBV28 and TRBJ2-7; perhaps TRBD1 as D (7 bases). The CDR3 is 14 residues long. Per the germline V gene, CDR1 is MDHEN and CDR2 is SYDVKM. V was cut by 6 bases and J by 1 base, with 13 bases left in between.

The chain links TRBV4-3 to TRBJ2-2; D may match TRBD1 or TRBD2 (5 bases each). Trimming took off 4 bases at V and 4 bases at J, with 13 bases between the two ends. Germline lookup yields CDR1 LGHNA and CDR2 YSLEER. CDR3 size: 15 residues. CDR3 in amino acids: CASSPMWDGTGELFF. The CDR3 DNA is TGCGCCAGCAGCCCAATGTGGGACGGCACCGGGGAGCTGTTTTTT.

Turning to this clonotype: This sequence may be a read error, since a much larger clone differs from it by one base. J is TRBJ2-7 and V is TRBV6-2 or TRBV6-3, with D unresolved. The CDR3 has 17 amino acids. Germline lookup yields CDR1 MNHEY and CDR2 SVGEGT. The CDR3 DNA reads TGTGCCAGCAGTCCACGGACCGAAACGACAAAAACCTACGAGCAGCACTTC. Translation gives CASSPRTETTKTYEQHF.

DNA for the CDR3: TGTGCCAGCAGACTGACCGACAGTCAACCTAGCACAGATACGCAGTATTTT. Translating it yields CASRLTDSQPSTDTQYF. This rearrangement joins TRBV12-3 or TRBV12-4 to TRBJ2-3; D perhaps matches TRBD1 (5 bases). The CDR3 has 17 residues. Between the trimmed V and J ends, which lost 6 bases and 0 bases, there was a span of 19 bases.

CDR3 loop: CATLRQTYEQYF. CDR3 DNA sequence: TGTGCCACTCTCCGACAGACCTACGAGCAGTACTTC. The rearrangement links TRBV6-2 or TRBV6-3 to TRBJ2-7, with D possibly being TRBD1 (5 bases). The CDR3 runs 12 residues. V shed 10 bases and J shed 2 bases, with 12 bases lying between them. Germline CDR1 reads MNHEY; CDR2 reads SVGEGT.

This clonotype turned up a few times. The CDR3 coding sequence is TGTGCCAGCAGCCCTACCCTCTTCGCCGGGAGCTCTAACTATGGCTACACCTTC. Translation: CASSPTLFAGSSNYGYTF. The genes are TRBV7-9 and TRBJ1-2; D is undetermined. The CDR3 extends over 18 amino acids. V dropped 5 bases and J dropped 0 bases, with 22 bases sitting between them. Germline CDR1 and CDR2: SEHNR and FQNEAQ (reference sequence).

The gene calls are TRBV5-1 and TRBJ2-7; the D gene is possibly TRBD1 (5 bases). The CDR3 runs 15 residues. Trimming shortened V by 0 bases and J by 1 base, and 11 bases separated the two germline ends. CDR1 is SGHRS and CDR2 is YFSETQ in the germline V gene. CDR3 sequence reads: CASSLGQSLSYEQYF. The CDR3 region has the DNA TGCGCCAGCAGCTTGGGACAGAGCTTATCCTACGAGCAGTACTTC.

The CDR3 is CSATPQGNTEAFF. The DNA of the CDR3 is TGCAGTGCGACCCCACAGGGGAACACTGAAGCTTTCTTT. The chain is built from TRBV20-1 and TRBJ1-1; the D gene is possibly TRBD1 (6 bases). CDR1 and CDR2 (germline): DFQATT, SNEGSKA (reference sequence). The CDR3 is 13 amino acids. Trimming removed 6 bases at V and 1 base at J, with 12 bases between.

This chain joins TRBV19 and TRBJ1-1, with no clear D. The CDR3 length is 13 residues. Germline-derived CDR1 and CDR2 are LNHDA and SQIVND (reference sequence). Trimming stripped 7 bases from V and 3 bases from J, with 12 bases between. CDR3 sequence (DNA): TGTGCCAGTAAAGCCGACCCTTACACTGAAGCTTTCTTT. Encoded protein: CASKADPYTEAFF.